The 5 T cell receptor beta chains in this list originate from one sample, sequenced in a study of blood T cell repertoires in COVID-19. Profiled with immunoSEQ multiplex PCR; TCRdb holds only in-frame clones, not every one. The sample holds about 310,000 clones; about 91% are singletons and the top ten take just under 9%. Sequencing was done on a sample of PBMCs or T cells enriched from blood (not recorded which). The origin of the receptors is a woman aged 18-30 years who had recovered from COVID-19.

The chain employs TRBV3-1 (or the pseudogene TRBV3-2) and TRBJ2-7, with 8 bases identical to TRBD1. This CDR3 is 14 amino acids long. Germline CDR1 is LGHDT and CDR2 is YNNKEL (reference sequence). Trimming cost V 1 base and J 3 bases; bases outside gene matches: 2. The CDR3 DNA follows: TGTGCCAGCAGCCAAGCAGGGGGCGGCTACGAGCAGTACTTC. It encodes CASSQAGGGYEQYF.

The chain links TRBV9 to TRBJ1-5, with D perhaps TRBD1 (6 bases). This CDR3 has 20 amino acids. The ends were cut back, 2 bases at V and 0 bases at J, with 24 bases in the middle. Germline V gene lookup returns CDR1 SGDLS and CDR2 YYNGEE. The CDR3 spells CASSVFWCRTAYNSNQPQHF. CDR3 nucleotide sequence: TGTGCCAGCAGCGTGTTCTGGTGTAGGACAGCATATAATAGCAATCAGCCCCAGCATTTT.

The gene calls are TRBV28 and TRBJ2-7, with 8 bases aligning to TRBD1. V shed 6 bases, J shed 1 base, and the junction held 5 bases outside the gene matches. The germline V gene encodes CDR1 MDHEN and CDR2 SYDVKM. The CDR3 is made up of 14 amino acids. The CDR3: CASREDRASYEQYF. The CDR3 bases are TGTGCCAGCAGGGAGGACAGGGCATCCTACGAGCAGTACTTC.

V and J are TRBV9 and TRBJ2-2, with 12 bases lining up with TRBD2. The CDR3 sequence is 18 residues long. Unmatched junction bases numbered 7, after V lost 0 bases and J lost 4 bases. In germline, CDR1 is SGDLS, CDR2 YYNGEE. CDR3 in DNA: TGTGCCAGCAGCGTAGATCCTAGCGGGAGGGTTGGCACCGGGGAGCTGTTTTTT. It is translated as CASSVDPSGRVGTGELFF.

In its sample, this clone was seen a few times. The V gene is TRBV11-1, the J gene TRBJ1-4; D may be TRBD1 (5 bases). The V gene's germline CDR1 is SGHAT and CDR2 FQDESV (reference sequence). The CDR3 has 14 amino acids. Trimming pared 5 bases from V and 6 bases from J, leaving 13 bases between. CDR3 coding DNA: TGTGCCAGCAGCCAGGACACCCTTCATGAAAAACTGTTTTTT. This codes for CASSQDTLHEKLFF.